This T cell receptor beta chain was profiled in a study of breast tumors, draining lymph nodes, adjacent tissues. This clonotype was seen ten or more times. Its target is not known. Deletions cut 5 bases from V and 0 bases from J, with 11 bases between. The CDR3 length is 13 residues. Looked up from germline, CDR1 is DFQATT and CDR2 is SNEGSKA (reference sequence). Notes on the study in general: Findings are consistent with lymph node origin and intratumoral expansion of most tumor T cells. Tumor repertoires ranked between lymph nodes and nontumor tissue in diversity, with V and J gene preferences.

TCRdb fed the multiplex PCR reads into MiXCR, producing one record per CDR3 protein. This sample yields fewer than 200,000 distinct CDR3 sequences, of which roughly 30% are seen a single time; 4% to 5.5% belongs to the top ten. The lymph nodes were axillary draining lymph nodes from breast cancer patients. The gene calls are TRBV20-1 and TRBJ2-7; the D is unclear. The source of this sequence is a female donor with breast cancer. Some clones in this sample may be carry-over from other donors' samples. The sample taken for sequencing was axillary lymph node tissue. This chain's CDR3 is CSAPSRASYEQYF. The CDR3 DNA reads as TGCAGTGCTCCCTCAAGGGCCTCCTACGAGCAGTACTTC.